This passage covers 19 T cell receptor beta chains from one sample sequenced in a study of cytomegalovirus exposure and HLA in healthy donors. Assay used: immunoSEQ multiplex PCR; TCRdb lists only in-frame clones, some missing. Of 120,000 to 150,000 clones in the sample, 86% were seen once. The sample consisted of PBMCs. All receptors derive from a man younger than 35 in good health and CMV-seronegative.

The rearrangement joins TRBV2 to TRBJ1-5, with 9 bases matching TRBD1. V shed 6 bases and J 3 bases; nucleotides not matched to a gene: 3. The CDR3 length is 14 residues. Germline V gene lookup returns CDR1 SNHLY and CDR2 FYNNEI. DNA for the CDR3: TGTGCCAGCAGGGGGGACAGGGCCAATCAGCCCCAGCATTTT. It encodes CASRGDRANQPQHF.

The rearrangement uses TRBV19 and TRBJ2-1; TRBD1 agrees at 10 bases. CDR3 length equals 16 residues. V lost 6 bases and J lost 10; bases outside the gene matches: 15. Germline V gene sequence: CDR1 LNHDA, CDR2 SQIVND (reference sequence). DNA for the CDR3: TGTGCCAGTAGAGCCCGACAGGGGGCTCTGCTTCTAGAGCAGTTCTTC. Protein product: CASRARQGALLLEQFF.

CDR3 bases: TGTGCCAGCAGCTCCCCACCAGGGTCAGGTGAAAAACTGTTTTTT. The encoded protein is CASSSPPGSGEKLFF. The chain uses TRBV9 and TRBJ1-4; maybe TRBD1 (5 bases). CDR3 length: 15 residues. Germline V CDR1 and CDR2: SGDLS, YYNGEE. V lost 4 bases and J 7 bases, leaving 17 bases between the germline ends.

This clone was seen only once. V is TRBV27 and J is TRBJ1-1, with 9 positions matching TRBD1. Germline V gene lookup returns CDR1 MNHEY and CDR2 SMNVEV (reference sequence). CDR3 size: 17 residues. V lost 3 bases to trimming and J lost 5 bases; unmatched junction nucleotides: 13. The CDR3: CASSFRPPGQGRTEAFF. DNA for the CDR3: TGTGCCAGCAGTTTTCGGCCTCCGGGACAGGGAAGAACTGAAGCTTTCTTT.

The chain joins TRBV7-9 to TRBJ1-1, with a possible D match to TRBD1 (6 bases). V shed 2 bases and J shed 1 base, with 14 bases lying between them. The CDR3 loop spans 16 amino acids. The germline V gene encodes CDR1 SEHNR and CDR2 FQNEAQ (reference sequence). The CDR3 spells CASSLIYGQPNTEAFF. The CDR3 nucleotides are TGTGCCAGCAGCTTAATTTACGGACAGCCGAACACTGAAGCTTTCTTT.

The chain combines TRBV19 with TRBJ2-4, with D unresolved. Trimming took off 1 base at V and 6 bases at J, with 10 bases between the two ends. The CDR3 extends over 14 amino acids. Germline V gene lookup returns CDR1 LNHDA and CDR2 SQIVND (reference sequence). The CDR3: CASSIGGARNIQYF. Here the CDR3 DNA reads TGTGCCAGTAGTATAGGAGGAGCGAGAAACATTCAGTACTTC.

The chain is built from TRBV7-2 and TRBJ2-5; 11 nucleotides match TRBD2. The CDR3 length is 17 residues. V trimming: 5 bases; J trimming: 5 bases; junction bases outside the gene matches: 13. Germline V lookup: CDR1 SGHTA, CDR2 FQGNSA. The CDR3 protein is CASSPRLAGPGGETQYF. CDR3 in DNA: TGTGCCAGCAGCCCGAGACTAGCGGGGCCAGGTGGGGAGACCCAGTACTTC. Full variable domain (remainder filled in from reference TRBV7-2 and TRBJ2-5): GAGVSQSPSNKVTEKGKDVELRCDPISGHTALYWYRQSLGQGLEFLIYFQGNSAPDKSGLPSDRFSAERTGGSVSTLTIQRTQQEDSAVYLCASSPRLAGPGGETQYFGPGTRLLVL.

The chain is built from TRBV27 and TRBJ2-7, with D possibly being TRBD2 (6 bases). Germline V gene sequence: CDR1 MNHEY, CDR2 SMNVEV (reference sequence). This CDR3 spans 13 amino acids. Between the trimmed V and J ends, which lost 11 bases and 0 bases, there was a span of 14 bases. The CDR3 is CAPAGRSSYEQYF. The DNA for the CDR3 is TGTGCCCCCGCGGGGAGGAGCTCCTACGAGCAGTACTTC.

There are many counts of this clone. V gene TRBV4-1 combines with J gene TRBJ2-7, with D tentatively TRBD2 (5 bases). The CDR3 is 16 amino acids. The germline CDR1 and CDR2 sequences are MGHRA and YSYEKL. Deletions cut 2 bases from V and 0 bases from J, with 14 bases between. The DNA of the CDR3 is TGCGCCAGCAGCCAATTCCCCGCCCGGGACTCCTACGAGCAGTACTTC. It specifies CASSQFPARDSYEQYF.

The chain uses TRBV7-2 and TRBJ1-2; TRBD1 is a possible D gene (6 bases). Germline-derived CDR1 and CDR2 are SGHTA and FQGNSA. The germline V and J ends were trimmed by 6 bases and 8 bases, with 13 bases remaining between them. This CDR3 is 12 amino acids long. The CDR3 nucleotides are TGTGCCAGCAGGGATCCAGGGGTCGGCTACACCTTC. Its translation is CASRDPGVGYTF.

The gene calls are TRBV13 and TRBJ2-7; D may be TRBD2 (7 bases). CDR3 size: 23 residues. Deletions cut 4 bases from V and 2 bases from J, with 39 bases between. The germline V gene encodes CDR1 PRHDT and CDR2 FYEKMQ (reference sequence). The CDR3 region is CASSSLAGPPAGEQGYFTYEQYF. CDR3 sequence (DNA): TGTGCCAGCAGCTCCTTGGCCGGGCCCCCCGCGGGGGAACAGGGCTATTTCACCTACGAGCAGTACTTC.

This clone has just one count. The chain joins TRBV12-5 to TRBJ2-3; tentative D call: TRBD2 (6 bases). CDR1 LGHNT and CDR2 FRNRAP come from the germline V gene. This CDR3 is 15 amino acids long. CDR3 protein: CAAGGAGKSTDTQYF. Written as DNA, the CDR3 is TGTGCCGCCGGTGGTGCGGGGAAGAGCACAGATACGCAGTATTTT.

This clone was detected only once. The rearrangement joins TRBV28 to TRBJ2-1; 9 bases match TRBD2. The CDR3 has 15 amino acids. CDR1 and CDR2 (germline): MDHEN, SYDVKM. V was pared by 2 bases and J by 10 bases, with 9 bases of the junction left unmatched. Here the CDR3 reads CASSLRREGRWEQFF. In DNA, the CDR3 is TGTGCCAGCAGTTTACGGCGGGAGGGCCGATGGGAGCAGTTCTTC.

V is TRBV25-1 and J is TRBJ2-1; 9 nucleotides align to TRBD1. The CDR3 sequence is 14 residues long. CDR1 and CDR2 (germline): MGHDK, SYGVNS. Germline trimming cut 4 bases from V and 7 bases from J; bases unmatched to any gene: 5. CDR3 amino acids: CASSADRGSNEQFF. CDR3 nucleotides: TGTGCCAGCAGTGCGGACAGGGGAAGTAATGAGCAGTTCTTC.

In its sample, this clone was seen a few times. The chain combines TRBV5-1 with TRBJ2-3; the D gene is possibly TRBD2 (6 bases). Germline CDR1 reads SGHRS; CDR2 reads YFSETQ. CDR3 size: 15 residues. Trimming cost V 6 bases and J 4 bases, with 18 bases left between them. CDR3 loop: CASNPFRGAADTQYF. Here the CDR3 DNA reads TGCGCCAGCAACCCTTTCCGCGGGGCAGCAGATACGCAGTATTTT.

This sequence joins TRBV9 and TRBJ2-5; a possible D gene is TRBD2 (6 bases). Trimming left V 3 bases short and J 5 bases short, with 17 bases between. Germline V CDR1 and CDR2: SGDLS, YYNGEE. The CDR3 has 15 residues. CDR3 region: CASSASGTAGETQYF. In DNA form, the CDR3 reads TGTGCCAGCAGCGCCTCCGGGACGGCGGGGGAGACCCAGTACTTC.

This clone was recorded only once. The chain is built from TRBV7-9 and TRBJ1-1; 10 nucleotides match TRBD1. The CDR3 contains 13 residues. Germline V lookup: CDR1 SEHNR, CDR2 FQNEAQ (reference sequence). V was clipped by 5 bases and J by 14 bases; unmatched bases: 11. The CDR3 nucleotides are TGTGCCAGCAGCCCACGACAGGGGGCTATATCCTTCTTT. Its translation: CASSPRQGAISFF. Complete variable domain (other parts from reference TRBV7-9 and TRBJ1-1): DTGVSQNPRHKITKRGQNVTFRCDPISEHNRLYWYRQTLGQGPEFLTYFQNEAQLEKSRLLSDRFSAERPKGSFSTLEIQRTEQGDSAMYLCASSPRQGAISFFGQGTRLTVV.

J is TRBJ1-5 and V is TRBV6-5, with TRBD1 as a possible D gene (6 bases). Trimming left V 6 bases short and J 4 bases short, with 10 bases between. The CDR3 runs to 13 residues. Germline lookup yields CDR1 MNHEY and CDR2 SVGAGI. The DNA of the CDR3 is TGTGCCAGCAGCAGACAGGCGAATCAGCCCCAGCATTTT. As protein: CASSRQANQPQHF.

This clone was observed a single time. The chain couples TRBV9 to TRBJ2-1; D possibly corresponds to TRBD2 (7 bases). V lost 4 bases to trimming and J lost 5 bases, with 22 bases between them. CDR3 length: 17 residues. Germline-derived CDR1 and CDR2 are SGDLS and YYNGEE. The CDR3 region has the DNA TGTGCCAGCAGCCCGACTTCCAGCGAGCGGGACAACAATGAGCAGTTCTTC. It encodes CASSPTSSERDNNEQFF.